This T cell receptor (beta chain) was observed in a study of blood T cells in healthy people across ages. Together with a sample-barcoded 5' primer, a J-beta primer mix was included in a second PCR lasting roughly 6 to 12 cycles. At least 3 million CDR3-containing paired-end reads were obtained per sample. TCRdb passed the 5' RACE reads through MiXCR, listing each CDR3 protein once. This sample has about 1.5 million distinct CDR3 sequences, with roughly 40% found just once. Germline CDR1 DFQATT, CDR2 SNEGSKA (reference sequence). This CDR3 spans 14 amino acids. Trimming took 1 base from V and 8 from J, leaving 14 bases between them.

V gene TRBV20-1 combines with J gene TRBJ1-4; a possible D gene is TRBD1 (6 bases). Input material: blood. The receptor comes from a woman under 30 in good health. The CDR3 DNA sequence: TGCAGTGCTAGAGTTACAGGGTTCCGGGAAAAACTGTTTTTT. Its protein is CSARVTGFREKLFF.